This T cell receptor beta chain stems from a study of T cells after posttransplantation cyclophosphamide. The study's findings and limits: Donor CD8+ memory clones often dominated recipient blood repertoires at later times. TRB overlap between skin or GI tissue T cells and blood was limited. After PTCy, TRB diversity resembled that of CNI/methotrexate controls.

This clone was picked up many times. Its target is not known. This related bone marrow graft donor gave peripheral blood on the day of marrow donation. The method was immunoSEQ multiplex PCR; TCRdb's version includes in-frame clones alone and lacks a portion of them. There are almost 35,000 clones in the sample, none observed a single time. CDR3 size: 12 residues. Deletions cut 8 bases from V and 8 bases from J, with 15 bases between. Germline values: CDR1 MNHEY, CDR2 SVGAGI. Source material: PBMCs. The J gene is TRBJ1-1, the V gene TRBV6-5; TRBD1 might be the D (5 bases). This clonotype originated in a woman aged 45-60 years in good health and a related stem cell transplant donor. The CDR3, as DNA: TGTGCCAGCGAGCAGAGGGGCACCGAAGCTTTCTTT. This translates into CASEQRGTEAFF.